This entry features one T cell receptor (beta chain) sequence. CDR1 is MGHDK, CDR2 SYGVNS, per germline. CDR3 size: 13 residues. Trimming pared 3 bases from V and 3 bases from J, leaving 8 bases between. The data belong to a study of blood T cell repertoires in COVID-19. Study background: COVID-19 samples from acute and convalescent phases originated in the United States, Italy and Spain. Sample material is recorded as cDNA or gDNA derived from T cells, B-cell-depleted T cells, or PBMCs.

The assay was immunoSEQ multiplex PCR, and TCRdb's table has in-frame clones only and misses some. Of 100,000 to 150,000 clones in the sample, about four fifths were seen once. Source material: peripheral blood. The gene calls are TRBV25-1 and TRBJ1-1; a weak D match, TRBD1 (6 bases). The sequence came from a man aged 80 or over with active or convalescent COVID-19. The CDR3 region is CASSEAGDTEAFF. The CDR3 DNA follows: TGTGCCAGCAGTGAGGCAGGGGACACTGAAGCTTTCTTT.